This record covers a single T cell receptor (beta chain). Its antigen is not identified. The data stem from a study of blood T cells in healthy people across ages. Isolation recovered at least 6.5 million PBMCs from every sample. It was with a sample-barcoded 5' primer and a J-beta primer mix that a second PCR of about 7 to 12 cycles was run. Researchers report that a template-switch adaptor with 12 random nucleotides tagged each cDNA molecule. A minimum of 2.5 million CDR3-containing paired-end reads was obtained for each sample. TCRdb re-derived calls from the 5' RACE reads in MiXCR, one entry per CDR3 protein. The sample has 650,000 to 1,000,000 distinct CDR3 sequences, around 36% seen once. Overall study findings and caveats: Naive CD4+ cells and diversity were both higher in long-lived donors than in aged donors.

The sequenced sample was blood. This clonotype originated in a young man in good health.

The CDR3: CASSLAGRAGDEQFF. CDR3 bases: TGTGCCAGCAGCTTAGCAGGGAGAGCTGGGGATGAGCAGTTCTTC. The V call is TRBV7-9, the J call TRBJ2-1; possibly TRBD2 for D (5 bases). Per the germline V gene, CDR1 is SEHNR and CDR2 is FQNEAQ (reference sequence). Trimming removed 0 bases at V and 8 bases at J, with 14 bases between. This CDR3 spans 15 amino acids.